A selection of T cell receptor beta chains follows, all from one sample in a study of cytomegalovirus exposure and HLA in healthy donors. Sequencing was performed with immunoSEQ multiplex PCR; in TCRdb, only in-frame clones are kept and a portion is missing. Altogether tens of thousands of clones are present, around 72% being singletons, with the ten largest covering roughly 51%. Sequenced: PBMCs. These receptors were obtained from a man aged 45 to 65 in good health and CMV-seropositive. Both conserved end residues are part of each CDR3. D genes are given only for firm matches.

D gene	V gene	J gene	CDR3 protein	CDR3 DNA
-	TRBV11-2	TRBJ2-7	CASSLDRTSGYEQYF	TGTGCCAGCAGCTTAGATCGTACCTCGGGCTACGAGCAGTACTTC
TRBD2	TRBV12-5	TRBJ2-1	CASAPAGGFSEQFF	TGTGCTAGTGCCCCGGCGGGAGGTTTTTCTGAGCAGTTCTTC
TRBD1	TRBV5-1	TRBJ1-5	CASSLGTASNQPQHF	TGCGCCAGCAGCCTAGGGACAGCTAGCAATCAGCCCCAGCATTTT
TRBD1	TRBV7-2	TRBJ1-1	CASSFGTGGPGNTEAFF	TGTGCCAGCAGCTTCGGGACAGGGGGTCCCGGAAACACTGAAGCTTTCTTT
TRBD2	TRBV19	TRBJ2-1	CASSNPSGNANEQFF	TGTGCCAGTAGTAACCCTAGCGGGAATGCGAATGAGCAGTTCTTC
-	TRBV21-1	TRBJ2-7	CASGRTSGRFMSGEQYF	TGTGCCAGCGGAAGGACTAGCGGGAGATTTATGTCAGGCGAGCAGTACTTC
-	TRBV14	TRBJ2-5	CASSQGRQGEALEAQYF	TGTGCCAGCAGCCAAGGTCGGCAGGGGGAGGCCTTGGAGGCCCAGTACTTC
-	TRBV7-9	TRBJ2-1	CASSLVGDNEQFF	TGTGCCAGCAGCTTAGTCGGGGACAATGAGCAGTTCTTC
-	TRBV7-9	TRBJ2-7	CASSLEESYEQYF	TGTGCCAGCAGCTTAGAGGAGAGCTACGAGCAGTACTTC
-	TRBV19	TRBJ2-5	CASAFGPRETQYF	TGTGCCAGTGCGTTTGGTCCGCGAGAGACCCAGTACTTC
TRBD2	TRBV9	TRBJ2-3	CASSVATGTSGTLTDTQYF	TGTGCCAGCAGCGTAGCTACGGGGACTAGCGGGACCCTCACAGATACGCAGTATTTT